The sequence of this TCR beta chain was determined in a study of cytomegalovirus exposure and HLA in healthy donors. Study results and caveats: Accounts indicate the classifier identified cytomegalovirus status with strong specificity and sensitivity. Reportedly, HLA-A and HLA-B alleles of most subjects were accurately predicted from TCR beta.

PCR primers comprised 60 Vbeta and 13 Jbeta primers. Clones were read by immunoSEQ multiplex PCR, and TCRdb kept only the in-frame ones, dropping some. The sample lists around 90,000 clones, approximately 80% occurring once. Per the germline V gene, CDR1 is MGHDK and CDR2 is SYGVNS. This CDR3 is 14 amino acids long. Trimming stripped 5 bases from V and 6 bases from J, with 17 bases between. Note on this clone: Its antigen is unknown.

The chain uses TRBV25-1 and TRBJ2-7; tentative D call: TRBD1 (7 bases). This receptor was identified in a male donor in good health and CMV-seropositive. The sequencing sample was made of PBMCs. The CDR3: CASSIGRQGGEQYF. The CDR3 nucleotides are TGTGCCAGCAGTATCGGACGACAGGGAGGCGAGCAGTACTTC.